The present T cell receptor beta chain was sequenced within a study of T cell responses to AZD1222 COVID-19 vaccine. This CDR3 spans 12 amino acids. Germline assignment: CDR1 MDHEN and CDR2 SYDVKM. V dropped 3 bases and J dropped 4 bases, with 6 bases sitting between them. The assay was immunoSEQ multiplex PCR, and TCRdb's table has in-frame clones only and misses some. The data show 110,000 to 150,000 clones, about nine tenths seen once. V and J are TRBV28 and TRBJ1-2; TRBD1 is a possible D gene (5 bases). The source is an adult in good health. Sequences were derived from peripheral blood, sampled on day 0 of AZD1222 vaccination. Written as DNA, the CDR3 is TGTGCCAGCAGTTTCGGGGCCTATGGCTACACCTTC. Translation gives CASSFGAYGYTF.